The present entry profiles one T cell receptor (beta chain) with its context. Its specificity is unknown. This sample was taken from a study of cytomegalovirus exposure and HLA in healthy donors. Some clones are missing from TCRdb's copy, which holds only in-frame ones; the method was immunoSEQ multiplex PCR. The data hold some 68,000 clones, with around 96% observed a single time. General study findings and limits: The study recorded over 150 TCR beta chains that were cytomegalovirus-associated. Later, an analysis found that TCR clusters from the first cohort tended to co-occur in the 90 to 150 validation repertoires. High sensitivity and specificity were reportedly achieved when the classifier diagnosed cytomegalovirus status.

The CDR3 has 12 amino acids. Germline assignment: CDR1 MNHNS and CDR2 SASEGT. The J segment lost 6 bases and the V segment lost 5 bases, leaving 3 bases of the junction unmatched. The receptor comes from a man aged 18 to 35 in good health and CMV-seropositive. The chain carries TRBV6-1 and TRBJ2-7, with TRBD1 matching 8 bases. Sequencing was performed on PBMCs. In nucleotides, the CDR3 is TGTGCCAGCAGTCCTGACAGGGGCGAGCAGTACTTC. Translating it yields CASSPDRGEQYF.